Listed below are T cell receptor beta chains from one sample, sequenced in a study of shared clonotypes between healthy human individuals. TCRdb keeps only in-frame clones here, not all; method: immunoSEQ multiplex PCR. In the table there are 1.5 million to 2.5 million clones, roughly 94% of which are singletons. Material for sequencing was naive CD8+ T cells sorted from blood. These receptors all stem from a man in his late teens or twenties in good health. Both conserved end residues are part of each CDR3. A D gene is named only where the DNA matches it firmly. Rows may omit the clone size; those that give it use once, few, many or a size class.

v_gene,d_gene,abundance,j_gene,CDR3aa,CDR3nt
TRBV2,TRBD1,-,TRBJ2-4,CASKDRENIQYF,TGTGCCAGCAAGGACAGGGAAAACATTCAGTACTTC
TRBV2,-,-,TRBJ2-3,CASGAGQHSLADTQYF,TGTGCCAGCGGAGCGGGACAGCACTCCCTGGCAGATACGCAGTATTTT
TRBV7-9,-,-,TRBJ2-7,CASSLGSFEQYF,TGTGCCAGCAGCTTGGGGAGCTTCGAGCAGTACTTC
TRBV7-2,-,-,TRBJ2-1,CASSLVGNNEQFF,TGTGCCAGCAGCTTAGTTGGCAACAATGAGCAGTTCTTC
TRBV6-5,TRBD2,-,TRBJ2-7,CASSFSRSGRDEQYF,TGTGCCAGCAGTTTTTCCCGTAGCGGGAGGGATGAGCAGTACTTC
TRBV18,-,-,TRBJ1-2,CASSPVVQGIDYGYTF,TGTGCCAGCTCACCAGTGGTGCAGGGGATTGACTATGGCTACACCTTC
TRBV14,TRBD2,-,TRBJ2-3,CASSQVPWTSGREAQYF,TGTGCCAGCAGCCAAGTTCCCTGGACTAGCGGGAGAGAAGCGCAGTATTTT
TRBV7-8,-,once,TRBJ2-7,CASSSPIGPEQYF,TGTGCCAGCAGCTCCCCCATAGGCCCGGAGCAGTACTTC
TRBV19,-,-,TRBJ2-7,CASSISVQGYEQYF,TGTGCCAGTAGTATAAGCGTACAGGGCTACGAGCAGTACTTC
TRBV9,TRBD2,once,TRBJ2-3,CASSQGTSGTDTQYF,TGTGCCAGCAGCCAAGGGACTAGCGGCACAGATACGCAGTATTTT
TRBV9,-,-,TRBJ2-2,CASSYGVAGELFF,TGTGCCAGCAGCTATGGCGTGGCCGGGGAGCTGTTTTTT
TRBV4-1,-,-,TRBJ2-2,CASSPQEAAGELFF,TGCGCCAGCAGCCCTCAAGAGGCCGCCGGGGAGCTGTTTTTT
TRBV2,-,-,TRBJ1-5,CASSEWGVLSNQPQHF,TGTGCCAGCAGTGAATGGGGGGTACTCAGCAATCAGCCCCAGCATTTT
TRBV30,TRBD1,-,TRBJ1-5,CAWSVSGGEQPQHF,TGTGCCTGGAGTGTTTCAGGGGGCGAACAGCCCCAGCATTTT
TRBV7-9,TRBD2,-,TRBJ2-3,CASSLKRGLAGDTQYF,TGTGCCAGCAGCTTAAAAAGGGGACTAGCGGGAGATACGCAGTATTTT
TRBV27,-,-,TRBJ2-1,CASSSPLQGNNEQFF,TGTGCCAGCAGTTCACCTCTACAGGGAAACAATGAGCAGTTCTTC
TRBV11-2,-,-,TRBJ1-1,CASSLYQGMNTEAFF,TGTGCCAGCAGCTTATATCAGGGGATGAACACTGAAGCTTTCTTT
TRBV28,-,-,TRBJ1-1,CASSLASTEAFF,TGTGCCAGCAGTTTAGCGTCCACTGAAGCTTTCTTT
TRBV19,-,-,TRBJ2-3,CASSSQTGSTDTQYF,TGTGCCAGTAGTTCCCAGACCGGAAGCACAGATACGCAGTATTTT
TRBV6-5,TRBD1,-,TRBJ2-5,CASSYLMGQEETQYF,TGTGCCAGCAGTTACCTAATGGGACAGGAGGAGACCCAGTACTTC
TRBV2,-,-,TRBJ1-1,CASGTWLGTEAFF,TGTGCCAGCGGGACGTGGCTTGGCACTGAAGCTTTCTTT
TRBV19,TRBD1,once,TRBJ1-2,CASSITGETYGYTF,TGTGCCAGTAGTATAACAGGGGAAACCTATGGCTACACCTTC
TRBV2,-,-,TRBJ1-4,CASSAGVLANEKLFF,TGTGCCAGCAGTGCCGGAGTTTTGGCTAATGAAAAACTGTTTTTT
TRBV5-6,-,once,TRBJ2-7,CASSPTRDNSYEQYF,TGTGCCAGCAGCCCTACCCGGGACAACTCCTACGAGCAGTACTTC